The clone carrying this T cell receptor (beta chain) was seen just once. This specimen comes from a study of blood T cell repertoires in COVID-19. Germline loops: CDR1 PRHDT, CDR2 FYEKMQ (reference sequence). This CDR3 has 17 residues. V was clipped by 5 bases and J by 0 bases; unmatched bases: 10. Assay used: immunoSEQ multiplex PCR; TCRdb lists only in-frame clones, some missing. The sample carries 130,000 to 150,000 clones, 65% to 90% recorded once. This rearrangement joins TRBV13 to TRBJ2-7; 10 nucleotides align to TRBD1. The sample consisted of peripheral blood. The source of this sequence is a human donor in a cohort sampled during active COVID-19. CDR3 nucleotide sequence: TGTGCCAGCAGCCAGGGACAGGGGCAACCTAACTCCTACGAGCAGTACTTC. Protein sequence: CASSQGQGQPNSYEQYF.